This passage covers 20 T cell receptor beta chains from one sample sequenced in a study of shared clonotypes between healthy human individuals. Sequencing was performed with immunoSEQ multiplex PCR; in TCRdb, only in-frame clones are kept and a portion is missing. The repertoire consists of about 2.4 million clones, with 80% to 95% occurring once and the leading ten covering approximately 0.37%. Sample: naive CD4+ T cells from PBMCs. Subset meaning: CD45RA+ positively selected. Receptor source: a man aged 18 to 30 in good health. Some clones in this sample may be carry-over from other donors' samples.

A note on this clone: The identical CDR3 is also encoded by other nucleotide sequences in the sample. The genes are TRBV7-2 and TRBJ2-5, with unresolved D. This CDR3 comprises 12 residues. V lost 6 bases, J lost 5 bases, and 10 bases lay in between. Germline loops: CDR1 SGHTA, CDR2 FQGNSA. CDR3: CASSLTRETQYF. CDR3 DNA sequence: TGTGCCAGCAGTTTAACCCGGGAGACCCAGTACTTC.

This clone was seen once. The J gene is TRBJ2-7, the V gene TRBV27; D might be TRBD2 (6 bases). CDR1 is MNHEY and CDR2 is SMNVEV in the germline V gene (reference sequence). Trimming shortened V by 4 bases and J by 3 bases, and 16 bases separated the two germline ends. This CDR3 is 15 amino acids long. The CDR3 loop is CASSSPGAGSYEQYF. DNA for the CDR3: TGTGCCAGCAGTTCCCCAGGCGCCGGGAGCTACGAGCAGTACTTC.

The J gene is TRBJ2-1, the V gene TRBV9; TRBD2 aligns across 7 bases. The CDR3 sequence is 15 residues long. Per the germline V gene, CDR1 is SGDLS and CDR2 is YYNGEE. The V gene end was trimmed by 2 bases and the J gene end by 3 bases; junction bases not matched to a gene: 5. The DNA for the CDR3 is TGTGCCAGCAGCGTCTCCGGGACTATCTACAATGAGCAGTTCTTC. The encoded protein is CASSVSGTIYNEQFF.

The J gene is TRBJ2-1, the V gene TRBV6-1; no clear D gene. Trimming cost V 6 bases and J 4 bases, with 10 bases left between them. This CDR3 spans 13 amino acids. Germline V gives CDR1 MNHNS, CDR2 SASEGT. The CDR3 DNA reads as TGTGCCAGCAGCGGTAGGGATTACAATGAGCAGTTCTTC. Translated, it gives CASSGRDYNEQFF.

The chain recombines TRBV5-1 with TRBJ2-3; 10 bases are shared with TRBD1. CDR1 and CDR2 (germline): SGHRS, YFSETQ. J lost 4 bases, V lost 9 bases, and 11 bases had no gene match. The CDR3 is made up of 15 amino acids. CDR3 loop: CATTTDRGPADTQYF. The CDR3 DNA is TGCGCCACCACAACAGACAGGGGGCCCGCAGATACGCAGTATTTT. The variable domain in full, completed from reference TRBV5-1 and TRBJ2-3, reads KAGVTQTPRYLIKTRGQQVTLSCSPISGHRSVSWYQQTPGQGLQFLFEYFSETQRNKGNFPGRFSGRQFSNSRSEMNVSTLELGDSALYLCATTTDRGPADTQYFGPGTRLTVL.

The rearrangement joins TRBV25-1 to TRBJ2-7; D is possibly TRBD1 (5 bases). Germline CDR1 and CDR2: MGHDK and SYGVNS. The V gene lost 2 bases and the J gene lost 2 bases, with 16 bases spanning the gap. The CDR3 loop spans 16 amino acids. CDR3 DNA sequence: TGTGCCAGCAGTGAAATTTCGAACAGGTGGACCTACGAGCAGTACTTC. As protein: CASSEISNRWTYEQYF.

This clone came up once. In the same sample, other DNA sequences code for this CDR3. This chain connects TRBV9 to TRBJ2-1; TRBD2 aligns across 8 bases. Germline loops: CDR1 SGDLS, CDR2 YYNGEE. Trimming took 3 bases from V and 3 from J; bases not matched to a gene: 5. This CDR3 has 15 amino acids. CDR3 sequence: CASSATSGLYNEQFF. The CDR3 DNA sequence: TGTGCCAGCAGCGCTACTAGCGGACTCTACAATGAGCAGTTCTTC.

The V and J genes are TRBV30 and TRBJ2-2, with no clear D. The CDR3 has 12 amino acids. Germline-derived CDR1 and CDR2 are GTSNPN and SVGIG (reference sequence). Trimming took off 3 bases at V and 6 bases at J, with 8 bases between the two ends. DNA for the CDR3: TGTGCCTGGAGGCGTAGGGCCGGGGAGCTGTTTTTT. This translates into CAWRRRAGELFF. Full variable domain (remainder filled in from reference TRBV30 and TRBJ2-2): SQTIHQWPATLVQPVGSPLSLECTVEGTSNPNLYWYRQAAGRGLQLLFYSVGIGQISSEVPQNLSASRPQDRQFILSSKKLLLSDSGFYLCAWRRRAGELFFGEGSRLTVL.

The V and J genes are TRBV2 and TRBJ1-1; TRBD1 might be the D (6 bases). CDR3 length: 13 amino acids. Germline lookup yields CDR1 SNHLY and CDR2 FYNNEI. Trimming shortened V by 7 bases and J by 6 bases, and 15 bases separated the two germline ends. CDR3 amino acids: CASTTGGAPEAFF. The CDR3 nucleotides read TGTGCCAGCACCACTGGGGGGGCCCCTGAAGCTTTCTTT.

Details on this clone: The sample carries other DNA sequences with the same CDR3. The J gene is TRBJ2-6, the V gene TRBV5-1; D uncertain. CDR3 length: 15 residues. The germline V gene has CDR1 SGHRS and CDR2 YFSETQ. Trimming removed 0 bases at V and 0 bases at J, with 4 bases between. Here the CDR3 reads CASSLGVSGANVLTF. CDR3 nucleotides: TGCGCCAGCAGCTTGGGAGTCTCTGGGGCCAACGTCCTGACTTTC.

V is TRBV4-2 and J is TRBJ2-3, with 8 bases lining up with TRBD2. The junction had 16 bases not matched to a gene; V was cut back by 1 base and J by 4 bases. The CDR3 has 19 residues. CDR1 LGHNA and CDR2 YNFKEQ come from the germline V gene. The CDR3 sequence: CASSQGAGAGSGAPDTQYF. The DNA for the CDR3 is TGTGCCAGCAGCCAAGGAGCGGGAGCAGGCTCGGGGGCTCCAGATACGCAGTATTTT.

This chain joins TRBV7-7 and TRBJ2-5; possibly TRBD2 for D (5 bases). V was pared by 4 bases and J by 1 base, with 10 bases between. The CDR3 runs 14 residues. CDR1 is SSHAT, CDR2 FNYEAQ, per germline (reference sequence). The CDR3 protein is CASSSQRGQETQYF. CDR3 nucleotides: TGTGCCAGCAGCTCTCAACGGGGCCAAGAGACCCAGTACTTC.

V and J are TRBV6-1 and TRBJ2-5, with a possible D match to TRBD2 (5 bases). Germline CDR1 MNHNS, CDR2 SASEGT. This CDR3 has 13 residues. Trimming took off 8 bases at V and 4 bases at J, with 14 bases between the two ends. This chain's CDR3 is CASDRIGRETQYF. The CDR3 DNA sequence: TGTGCCAGCGACCGGATAGGGAGAGAGACCCAGTACTTC.

This clone appeared a few times. This sequence joins TRBV7-2 and TRBJ1-1, with TRBD1 as a possible D gene (5 bases). CDR3 size: 15 residues. V lost 5 bases to trimming and J lost 0 bases, with 13 bases between them. The germline V gene has CDR1 SGHTA and CDR2 FQGNSA. CDR3: CASSPPGGLNTEAFF. As DNA, the CDR3 is TGTGCCAGCAGCCCGCCTGGGGGTCTGAACACTGAAGCTTTCTTT.

The V and J genes are TRBV28 and TRBJ1-5; 8 bases align to TRBD1. With V trimmed by 7 bases and J by 7 bases, 6 bases remained unmatched. This CDR3 is built from 13 residues. Germline CDR1 is MDHEN and CDR2 is SYDVKM. CDR3 DNA: TGTGCCAGCACCACAGGGGGTAGGCAGCCCCAGCATTTT. Its translation: CASTTGGRQPQHF.

The rearrangement links TRBV10-3 to TRBJ2-1; 7 bases are shared with TRBD1. This CDR3 contains 18 residues. V shed 3 bases, J shed 1 base, and the junction held 12 bases outside the gene matches. Germline V gene lookup returns CDR1 ENHRY and CDR2 SYGVKD. CDR3 sequence (DNA): TGTGCCATCAGTGACCACAGCGTAGGGGGCAGTTCCTACAATGAGCAGTTCTTC. This gives the protein CAISDHSVGGSSYNEQFF.

The V gene is TRBV5-1, the J gene TRBJ2-2; D uncertain. The germline gives CDR1 SGHRS, CDR2 YFSETQ. Trimming removed 2 bases at V and 2 bases at J, with 13 bases between. This CDR3 contains 16 residues. The CDR3 loop reads CASSLKYGTNTGELFF. In DNA form, the CDR3 reads TGCGCCAGCAGCTTAAAGTACGGTACTAACACCGGGGAGCTGTTTTTT. Together with reference TRBV5-1 and TRBJ2-2, the CDR3 gives the full variable domain: KAGVTQTPRYLIKTRGQQVTLSCSPISGHRSVSWYQQTPGQGLQFLFEYFSETQRNKGNFPGRFSGRQFSNSRSEMNVSTLELGDSALYLCASSLKYGTNTGELFFGEGSRLTVL.

The chain links TRBV7-2 to TRBJ2-3, with TRBD2 matching over 10 bases. The ends lost 4 bases at V and 4 bases at J; junction bases unmatched: 14. Germline V CDR1 and CDR2: SGHTA, FQGNSA. The CDR3 sequence is 18 residues long. As DNA, the CDR3 is TGTGCCAGCAGCTCAAAGCGGGGGGGCGAACGGGAGTCAGATACGCAGTATTTT. As protein: CASSSKRGGERESDTQYF.

The rearrangement links TRBV7-2 to TRBJ2-7; 8 positions agree with TRBD2. This CDR3 spans 16 amino acids. CDR1 is SGHTA and CDR2 is FQGNSA in the germline V gene. V shed 5 bases and J 0 bases; nucleotides not matched to a gene: 9. This CDR3 is CASSLSFSGTSYEQYF. The CDR3 DNA reads TGTGCCAGCAGCCTTTCTTTTAGCGGGACCTCCTACGAGCAGTACTTC. The full variable domain, rest sourced from reference TRBV7-2 and TRBJ2-7, is GAGVSQSPSNKVTEKGKDVELRCDPISGHTALYWYRQSLGQGLEFLIYFQGNSAPDKSGLPSDRFSAERTGGSVSTLTIQRTQQEDSAVYLCASSLSFSGTSYEQYFGPGTRLTVT.

The chain is built from TRBV9 and TRBJ2-2, with D perhaps matching TRBD1 (5 bases). This CDR3 region has 16 residues. CDR1 is SGDLS and CDR2 is YYNGEE in the germline V gene. Trimming took 4 bases from V and 2 from J, leaving 15 bases between them. CDR3 DNA: TGTGCCAGCAGCACCGTGGCAGGGCATAACACCGGGGAGCTGTTTTTT. It yields the protein CASSTVAGHNTGELFF. Supplemented by reference TRBV9 and TRBJ2-2, the full variable domain reads DSGVTQTPKHLITATGQRVTLRCSPRSGDLSVYWYQQSLDQGLQFLIQYYNGEERAKGNILERFSAQQFPDLHSELNLSSLELGDSALYFCASSTVAGHNTGELFFGEGSRLTVL.